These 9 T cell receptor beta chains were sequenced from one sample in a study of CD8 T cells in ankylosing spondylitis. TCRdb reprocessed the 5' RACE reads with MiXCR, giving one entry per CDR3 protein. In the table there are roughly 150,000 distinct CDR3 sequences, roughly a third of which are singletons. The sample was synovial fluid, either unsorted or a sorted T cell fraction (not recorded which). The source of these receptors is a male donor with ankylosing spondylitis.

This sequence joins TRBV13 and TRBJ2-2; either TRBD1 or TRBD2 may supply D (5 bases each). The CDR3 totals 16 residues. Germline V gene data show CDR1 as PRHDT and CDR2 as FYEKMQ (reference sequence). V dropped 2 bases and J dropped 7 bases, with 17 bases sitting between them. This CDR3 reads CASSLRGKSRNGELFF. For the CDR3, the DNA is TGTGCCAGCAGCTTACGGGGCAAGAGCAGGAACGGGGAGCTGTTTTTT.

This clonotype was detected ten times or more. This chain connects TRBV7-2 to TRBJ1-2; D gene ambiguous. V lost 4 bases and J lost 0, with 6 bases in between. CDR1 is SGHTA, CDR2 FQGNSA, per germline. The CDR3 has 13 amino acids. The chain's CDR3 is CASSSQTNYGYTF. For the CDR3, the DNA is TGTGCCAGCAGCTCCCAGACTAACTATGGCTACACCTTC.

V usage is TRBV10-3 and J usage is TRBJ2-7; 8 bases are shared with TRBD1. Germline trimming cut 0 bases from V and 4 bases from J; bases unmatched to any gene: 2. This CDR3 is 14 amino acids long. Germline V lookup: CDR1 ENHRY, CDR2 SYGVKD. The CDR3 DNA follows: TGTGCCATCAGTGAGTCGAGGACAGGGTACGAGCAGTACTTC. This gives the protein CAISESRTGYEQYF.

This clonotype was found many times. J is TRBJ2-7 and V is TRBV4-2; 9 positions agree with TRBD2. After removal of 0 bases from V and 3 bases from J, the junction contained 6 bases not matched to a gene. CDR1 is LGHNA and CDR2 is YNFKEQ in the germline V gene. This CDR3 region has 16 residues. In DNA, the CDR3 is TGTGCCAGCAGCCAAGAGGTGCTAGCGGGAAACTACGAGCAGTACTTC. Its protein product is CASSQEVLAGNYEQYF.

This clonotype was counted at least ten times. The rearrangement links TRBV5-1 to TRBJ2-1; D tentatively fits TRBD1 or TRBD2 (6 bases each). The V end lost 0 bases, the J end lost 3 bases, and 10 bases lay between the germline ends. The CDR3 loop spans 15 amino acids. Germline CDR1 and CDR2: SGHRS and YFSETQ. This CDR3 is CASSLEGGGYNEQFF. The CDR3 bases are TGCGCCAGCAGCTTGGAAGGGGGAGGCTACAATGAGCAGTTCTTC.

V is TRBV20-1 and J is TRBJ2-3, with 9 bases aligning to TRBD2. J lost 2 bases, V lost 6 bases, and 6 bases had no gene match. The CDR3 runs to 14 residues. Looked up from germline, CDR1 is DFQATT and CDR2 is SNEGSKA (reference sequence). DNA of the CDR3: TGCAGTGCAGAGAGCGGGGGGAACACAGATACGCAGTATTTT. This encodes CSAESGGNTDTQYF.

The CDR3 coding sequence is TGTGCCATCAGTGTACAGGGGGCATTGGACTACACCTTC. It codes for CAISVQGALDYTF. The chain links TRBV10-3 to TRBJ1-2, with TRBD1 identical over 9 bases. The V segment lost 4 bases and the J segment 10 bases; nucleotides outside the gene matches: 7. This CDR3 contains 13 residues. Germline V gives CDR1 ENHRY, CDR2 SYGVKD.

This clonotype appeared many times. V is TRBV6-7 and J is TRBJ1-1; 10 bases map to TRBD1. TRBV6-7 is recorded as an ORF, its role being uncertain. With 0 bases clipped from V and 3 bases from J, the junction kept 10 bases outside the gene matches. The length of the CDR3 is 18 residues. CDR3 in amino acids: CASSYSPRDRGWDTEAFF. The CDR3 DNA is TGTGCCAGCAGTTACTCCCCCCGGGACAGGGGATGGGACACTGAAGCTTTCTTT.

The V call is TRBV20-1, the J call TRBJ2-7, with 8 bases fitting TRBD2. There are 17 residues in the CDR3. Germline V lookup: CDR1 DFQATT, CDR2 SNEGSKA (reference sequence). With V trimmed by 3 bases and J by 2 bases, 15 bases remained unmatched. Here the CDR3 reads CSASSPSGSRSPYEQYF. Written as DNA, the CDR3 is TGCAGTGCTAGTTCCCCCAGCGGGAGTCGTTCCCCCTACGAGCAGTACTTC.